A single sample gave rise to the 26 T cell receptor beta chains below, sequenced in a study of T-cell memory formation after mild COVID-19. MiXCR, run by TCRdb on the 5' RACE reads, gives a single entry per CDR3 protein. The sample yields about 400,000 distinct CDR3 sequences, around 17% seen once. The sequenced sample was PBMCs or a T cell subset sorted from them (not recorded which). The receptors stem from a man between 18 and 29 years old who had mild COVID-19 (a few samples of this study predate the infection). Cell type and time point are not known.

The rearrangement links TRBV5-6 to TRBJ1-6, with D possibly TRBD1 on 6 matching bases. The V and J ends lost 3 bases and 4 bases respectively, with 14 bases between them. This CDR3 is 16 amino acids long. Germline V lookup: CDR1 SGHDT, CDR2 YYEEEE. As DNA, the CDR3 is TGTGCCAGCAGCTCTCCTGGGACAAAATATAATTCACCCCTCCACTTT. Its translation is CASSSPGTKYNSPLHF.

The rearrangement uses TRBV11-1 and TRBJ1-2; D is uncertain. Germline loops: CDR1 SGHAT, CDR2 FQDESV (reference sequence). The CDR3 runs 14 residues. V lost 2 bases, J lost 4 bases, and 11 bases lay in between. CDR3 coding DNA: TGTGCCAGCAGCTTACAGGAGGGCGGCTATGGCTACACCTTC. This translates into CASSLQEGGYGYTF. Combining the CDR3 with reference TRBV11-1 and TRBJ1-2 gives the whole variable domain EAEVAQSPRYKITEKSQAVAFWCDPISGHATLYWYRQILGQGPELLVQFQDESVVDDSQLPKDRFSAERLKGVDSTLKIQPAELGDSAMYLCASSLQEGGYGYTFGSGTRLTVV.

There are a few counts of this clonotype. V usage is TRBV5-6 and J usage is TRBJ2-1; weak D call: TRBD2 (5 bases). The CDR3 loop spans 15 amino acids. V lost 6 bases to trimming and J lost 6 bases, with 19 bases between them. Germline CDR1 and CDR2: SGHDT and YYEEEE. This CDR3 reads CASNRLLGDFNEQFF. In nucleotides, the CDR3 is TGTGCCAGCAACCGATTACTAGGAGATTTCAATGAGCAGTTCTTC. The whole variable domain, remainder taken from reference TRBV5-6 and TRBJ2-1, is DAGVTQSPTHLIKTRGQQVTLRCSPKSGHDTVSWYQQALGQGPQFIFQYYEEEERQRGNFPDRFSGHQFPNYSSELNVNALLLGDSALYLCASNRLLGDFNEQFFGPGTRLTVL.

This sequence joins TRBV5-1 and TRBJ1-3; D gene uncertain. CDR3 length: 14 amino acids. CDR1 SGHRS and CDR2 YFSETQ come from the germline V gene. Trimming left V 0 bases short and J 2 bases short, with 6 bases between. The CDR3 DNA reads TGCGCCAGCAGCTTGGCCGACCCTGGAAACACCATATATTTT. It translates to CASSLADPGNTIYF.

The genes are TRBV29-1 and TRBJ2-7; no clear D gene. The CDR3 contains 13 residues. Germline V gene data show CDR1 as SQVTM and CDR2 as ANQGSEA. The V and J ends lost 0 bases and 4 bases respectively, with 10 bases between them. The CDR3 sequence is CSVEDRDGYEQYF. CDR3 coding DNA: TGCAGCGTTGAAGATAGAGACGGGTACGAGCAGTACTTC.

This clonotype showed up just a few times. The chain is built from TRBV3-1 and TRBJ2-3; D not certain. Germline-derived CDR1 and CDR2 are LGHDT and YNNKEL (reference sequence). The CDR3 has 12 residues. Trimming cost V 1 base and J 10 bases, with 9 bases left between them. CDR3 sequence reads: CASSQGEWAQYF. The DNA of the CDR3 is TGTGCCAGCAGCCAAGGAGAATGGGCGCAGTATTTT.

This clonotype was observed a few times. The chain links TRBV15 to TRBJ1-2; tentatively, D is TRBD1 (6 bases). This CDR3 comprises 13 residues. Germline values: CDR1 LNHNV, CDR2 YYDKDF (reference sequence). Deletions cut 1 base from V and 8 bases from J, with 11 bases between. The CDR3 coding sequence is TGTGCCACCAGCAGAGGACAGGCGGAGGGCTACACCTTC. This codes for CATSRGQAEGYTF.

The chain recombines TRBV2 with TRBJ2-2; D may be TRBD1 or TRBD2 (5 bases each). Germline CDR1 and CDR2: SNHLY and FYNNEI. The length of the CDR3 is 16 residues. Trimming removed 3 bases at V and 7 bases at J, with 18 bases between. This CDR3 is CASSERGQDWGGELFF. The CDR3 DNA reads as TGTGCCAGCAGTGAGAGGGGCCAGGACTGGGGCGGGGAGCTGTTTTTT.

This clonotype came up a few times. This chain joins TRBV11-2 and TRBJ2-3; 9 nucleotides line up with TRBD1. The CDR3 has 15 amino acids. The V gene's germline CDR1 is SGHAT and CDR2 FQNNGV. V was clipped by 6 bases and J by 4 bases; unmatched bases: 8. The CDR3 is CASRAPGQGPDTQYF. The DNA for the CDR3 is TGTGCCAGCAGGGCCCCGGGACAGGGTCCAGATACGCAGTATTTT.

J is TRBJ2-3 and V is TRBV10-3; 7 bases map to TRBD2. Germline V gene data show CDR1 as ENHRY and CDR2 as SYGVKD. J gave up 0 bases and V 0 bases, and 3 bases lay outside the gene matches. This CDR3 comprises 16 residues. The CDR3 protein is CAISESGLESTDTQYF. DNA of the CDR3: TGTGCCATCAGTGAGTCAGGACTAGAAAGCACAGATACGCAGTATTTT.

Ten or more counts support this clonotype. V gene TRBV11-2 combines with J gene TRBJ2-1; D is unresolved. The CDR3 length is 14 residues. Germline assignment: CDR1 SGHAT and CDR2 FQNNGV. Trimming took 0 bases from V and 14 from J, leaving 17 bases between them. CDR3 residues: CASSLDPLSGREFF. The CDR3 bases are TGTGCCAGCAGCTTAGACCCCCTCAGTGGTCGTGAGTTCTTC. Based on the CDR3 plus reference TRBV11-2 and TRBJ2-1, the full variable domain is EAGVAQSPRYKIIEKRQSVAFWCNPISGHATLYWYQQILGQGPKLLIQFQNNGVVDDSQLPKDRFSAERLKGVDSTLKIQPAKLEDSAVYLCASSLDPLSGREFFGPGTRLTVL.

The chain employs TRBV7-9 and TRBJ1-5; 10 bases map to TRBD1. J gave up 6 bases and V 4 bases, and 12 bases lay outside the gene matches. Germline V lookup: CDR1 SEHNR, CDR2 FQNEAQ (reference sequence). The CDR3 length is 17 residues. CDR3: CASSSDRGLVSVQPQHF. The CDR3 DNA reads TGTGCCAGCAGCTCCGACAGGGGGCTAGTTTCGGTTCAGCCCCAGCATTTT.

This clonotype occurred many times. The V gene is TRBV7-3, the J gene TRBJ1-6; D is perhaps TRBD1 (5 bases). The ends were cut back, 1 base at V and 10 bases at J, with 14 bases in the middle. Germline V gene sequence: CDR1 SGHTA, CDR2 FQGTGA. The CDR3 loop spans 15 amino acids. CDR3 in DNA: TGTGCCAGCAGCTTAAATGGGGGAAGAGACTCACCCCTCCACTTT. This codes for CASSLNGGRDSPLHF. The whole variable domain, filled in from reference TRBV7-3 and TRBJ1-6, reads GAGVSQTPSNKVTEKGKYVELRCDPISGHTALYWYRQSLGQGPEFLIYFQGTGAADDSGLPNDRFFAVRPEGSVSTLKIQRTERGDSAVYLCASSLNGGRDSPLHFGNGTRLTVT.

V gene TRBV5-1 combines with J gene TRBJ1-2; a possible D gene is TRBD1 (5 bases). Trimming removed 0 bases from V and 6 bases from J, with 15 bases in between. The germline gives CDR1 SGHRS, CDR2 YFSETQ. The length of the CDR3 is 15 residues. The CDR3: CASSLGRGARDGYTF. CDR3 coding DNA: TGCGCCAGCAGCTTGGGGAGGGGAGCCCGGGATGGCTACACCTTC.

This clonotype was counted only a few times. This chain joins TRBV19 and TRBJ2-1, with 7 bases matching TRBD2. The CDR3 is 16 residues long. V shed 4 bases and J 0 bases; nucleotides not matched to a gene: 6. The germline V gene encodes CDR1 LNHDA and CDR2 SQIVND (reference sequence). The CDR3 bases are TGTGCCAGTAGTAGCCCCGGGGGGTCCTCCTACAATGAGCAGTTCTTC. Protein sequence: CASSSPGGSSYNEQFF.

This clonotype came up a few times. DNA of the CDR3: TGCGCCAGCAGCCAAGATGGGGCGGGGGGGCCTGGAGATACGCAGTATTTT. As protein: CASSQDGAGGPGDTQYF. The genes are TRBV4-1 and TRBJ2-3; TRBD2 matches at 9 bases. This CDR3 is 17 amino acids long. Germline V gene sequence: CDR1 MGHRA, CDR2 YSYEKL. The V segment lost 0 bases and the J segment 5 bases; nucleotides outside the gene matches: 9.

The J gene is TRBJ2-1, the V gene TRBV7-2; 8 bases are shared with TRBD2. The germline CDR1 and CDR2 sequences are SGHTA and FQGNSA. This CDR3 is 15 amino acids long. Trimming removed 4 bases from V and 6 bases from J; junction bases left unmatched: 8. This CDR3 reads CASSSLRGGPNEQFF. Written as DNA, the CDR3 is TGTGCCAGCAGCTCCCTCCGGGGGGGCCCCAATGAGCAGTTCTTC.

Ten or more counts support this clonotype. The chain combines TRBV4-2 with TRBJ2-1, with 11 bases fitting TRBD2. Trimming at V came to 4 bases and at J to 7 bases, leaving 9 bases not matched to a gene. Germline CDR1 is LGHNA and CDR2 is YNFKEQ. This CDR3 has 16 amino acids. The CDR3 spells CASSPFSGGDPNEQFF. Written as DNA, the CDR3 is TGTGCCAGCAGCCCTTTTAGCGGGGGGGATCCTAATGAGCAGTTCTTC.

There are a few counts of this clonotype. The chain couples TRBV20-1 to TRBJ2-1; 8 nucleotides match TRBD1. Germline CDR1 DFQATT, CDR2 SNEGSKA (reference sequence). The J segment lost 3 bases and the V segment lost 2 bases, leaving 9 bases of the junction unmatched. There are 16 residues in the CDR3. The DNA for the CDR3 is TGCAGTGCTAGAAATTGGGACAGGCAGGGCTACAATGAGCAGTTCTTC. It translates to CSARNWDRQGYNEQFF.

As regards this clonotype: This could be a read error, since a much larger clone is one nucleotide away. J is TRBJ1-6 and V is TRBV5-8, with unresolved D. Trimming shortened V by 4 bases and J by 7 bases, and 12 bases separated the two germline ends. The CDR3 has 14 amino acids. The germline gives CDR1 SGHTS, CDR2 YDEGEE. Here the CDR3 reads CASSHVYWNSPLHF. In DNA form, the CDR3 reads TGTGCCAGCAGCCACGTGTACTGGAATTCACCCCTCCACTTT.

There are a few counts of this clonotype. The genes are TRBV27 and TRBJ2-7, with D uncertain. The length of the CDR3 is 13 residues. V lost 8 bases and J 9 bases, leaving 20 bases between the germline ends. CDR1 is MNHEY, CDR2 SMNVEV, per germline (reference sequence). The CDR3 protein is CASWNSLFERQYF. Here the CDR3 DNA reads TGTGCCAGCTGGAACTCCCTCTTTGAACGGCAGTACTTC.

This chain joins TRBV6-5 and TRBJ2-3; no firm D call. Germline values: CDR1 MNHEY, CDR2 SVGAGI. The CDR3 totals 12 residues. V gave up 2 bases and J gave up 4 bases, with 4 bases separating them. In DNA, the CDR3 is TGTGCCAGCAGTTACGACCCAGATACGCAGTATTTT. Encoded protein: CASSYDPDTQYF.

In nucleotides, the CDR3 is TGTGCCAGCAGACTCGAAAGCGGGGGGGCTCCCAATGAGCAGTTCTTC. Amino acids: CASRLESGGAPNEQFF. This chain joins TRBV28 and TRBJ2-1; TRBD2 matches 10 bases. V shed 6 bases and J 6 bases; nucleotides not matched to a gene: 11. Germline V gene sequence: CDR1 MDHEN, CDR2 SYDVKM. The CDR3 totals 16 residues.

This chain connects TRBV5-1 to TRBJ2-7; 8 positions match TRBD1. CDR1 SGHRS and CDR2 YFSETQ come from the germline V gene. CDR3 size: 14 residues. Trimming cost V 4 bases and J 5 bases; bases outside gene matches: 8. In DNA form, the CDR3 reads TGCGCCAGCAGCCCCTGGACAGGGAGCGACGAGCAGTACGTC. Translating gives CASSPWTGSDEQYV.

This clonotype was seen a handful of times. The chain carries TRBV28 and TRBJ1-2, with D uncertain. The CDR3 sequence is 16 residues long. The ends were cut back, 3 bases at V and 4 bases at J, with 18 bases in the middle. Germline CDR1 is MDHEN and CDR2 is SYDVKM. DNA for the CDR3: TGTGCCAGCAGTTTTAATCCCGCCAGCTGGGGCTATGGCTACACCTTC. This sequence encodes CASSFNPASWGYGYTF.

This chain uses TRBV5-1 with TRBJ1-1, with D uncertain. V lost 4 bases and J lost 1, with 8 bases in between. Germline loops: CDR1 SGHRS, CDR2 YFSETQ. This CDR3 is built from 13 residues. This CDR3 is CASSIPSNTEAFF. The CDR3, as DNA: TGCGCCAGCAGCATCCCGTCGAACACTGAAGCTTTCTTT. The whole variable domain, filled in from reference TRBV5-1 and TRBJ1-1, reads KAGVTQTPRYLIKTRGQQVTLSCSPISGHRSVSWYQQTPGQGLQFLFEYFSETQRNKGNFPGRFSGRQFSNSRSEMNVSTLELGDSALYLCASSIPSNTEAFFGQGTRLTVV.